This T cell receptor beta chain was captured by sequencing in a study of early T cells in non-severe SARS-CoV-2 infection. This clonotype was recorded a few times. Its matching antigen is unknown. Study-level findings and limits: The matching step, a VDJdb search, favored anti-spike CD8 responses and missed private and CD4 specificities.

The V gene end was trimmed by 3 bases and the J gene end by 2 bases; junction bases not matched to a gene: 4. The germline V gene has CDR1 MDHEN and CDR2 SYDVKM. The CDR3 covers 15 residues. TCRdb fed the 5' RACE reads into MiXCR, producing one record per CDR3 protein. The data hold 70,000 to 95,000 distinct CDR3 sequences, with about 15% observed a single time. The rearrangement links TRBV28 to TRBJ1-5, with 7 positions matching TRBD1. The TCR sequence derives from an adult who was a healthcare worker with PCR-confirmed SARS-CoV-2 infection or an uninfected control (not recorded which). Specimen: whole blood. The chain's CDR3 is CASSFRQGGNQPQHF. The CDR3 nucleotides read TGTGCCAGCAGTTTTAGACAGGGAGGCAATCAGCCCCAGCATTTT.